The 2 T cell receptor beta chains listed next were all sequenced from one sample in a study of T cell repertoires in aging, cancer and after chemotherapy. Peripheral blood genomic DNA, not sorted cells or RNA, was the template. TRB rearrangements spanning V, D and J were amplified using mixed TRB-A/B primers. TCRdb redid the calling of the multiplex PCR reads with MiXCR, one entry per CDR3 protein. This table holds several thousand distinct CDR3 sequences, roughly a quarter found once. The source material was blood. The receptors were gathered from a human donor in good health.

Note on this clonotype: Given a much more abundant clone one base away, this may be a read error. The genes are TRBV20-1 and TRBJ2-7; D might be TRBD1 (5 bases). Germline lookup yields CDR1 DFQATT and CDR2 SNEGSKA (reference sequence). Trimming cost V 2 bases and J 0 bases, with 5 bases left between them. The CDR3 totals 12 residues. This CDR3 reads CSARRGSYEQYF. The CDR3 DNA sequence: TGCAGTGCTAGAAGGGGCTCCTACGAGCAGTACTTC.

This clonotype was seen a handful of times. CDR3 DNA sequence: TGCGCCAGCAGCCAAGAAGCCCCCGGGACAGGGGTTTACTGGAATGAAAAACTGTTTTTT. Translating it yields CASSQEAPGTGVYWNEKLFF. This chain uses TRBV4-3 with TRBJ1-4; 10 bases match TRBD1. V shed 0 bases, J shed 5 bases, and the junction held 15 bases outside the gene matches. CDR1 is LGHNA, CDR2 YSLEER, per germline. The CDR3 consists of 20 residues.